Detailed here is one T cell receptor (beta chain). Trimming pared 1 base from V and 3 bases from J, leaving 13 bases between. The germline V gene has CDR1 SGHVS and CDR2 FNYEAQ. The CDR3 is 15 residues long. The data were obtained in a study of blood T cell repertoires in COVID-19. Only in-frame clones appear in the TCRdb table, and some are missing; sequencing was by immunoSEQ multiplex PCR. The table shows 350,000 to 550,000 clones, with over 75% occurring only once. The chain uses TRBV7-6 and TRBJ2-7; D is undetermined. This clonotype was sampled from a man aged 25 to 40 who had recovered from COVID-19. Sequencing used PBMCs or T cells enriched from blood (not recorded which). The CDR3 here is CASSLGRANHYEQYF. The CDR3 region has the DNA TGTGCCAGCAGCTTAGGTAGAGCAAACCACTACGAGCAGTACTTC. Based on the CDR3 plus reference TRBV7-6 and TRBJ2-7, the full variable domain is GAGVSQSPRYKVTKRGQDVALRCDPISGHVSLYWYRQALGQGPEFLTYFNYEAQQDKSGLPNDRFSAERPEGSISTLTIQRTEQRDSAMYRCASSLGRANHYEQYFGPGTRLTVT.